The rows below give T cell receptor beta chains drawn from one sample of a study of breast tumors, draining lymph nodes, adjacent tissues. MiXCR, run by TCRdb on the multiplex PCR reads, gives a single entry per CDR3 protein. The sample yields 150,000 to 200,000 distinct CDR3 sequences, 33% seen once. Material for sequencing was axillary lymph node tissue. These TCRs come from a female donor with breast cancer. Some clones in this sample may be carry-over from other donors' samples. Each CDR3 is given with its conserved first and last residue. The D gene is left open where the match is weak. Size tells how often a clone was seen (once, few, many) or the class of an expanded clone, and some rows leave it out.

D	V	J	size	CDR3	DNA
TRBD1	TRBV11-3	TRBJ2-7	many	CASSGGQDPGKQYF	TGTGCCAGCAGCGGGGGACAGGACCCCGGGAAGCAGTACTTC
.	TRBV11-1	TRBJ1-2	.	CASSLAGAAANYGYTF	TGTGCCAGCAGCTTAGCCGGGGCAGCGGCTAACTATGGCTACACCTTC
.	TRBV11-3	TRBJ1-1	few	CASSPRDGPRTEAFF	TGTGCCAGCAGCCCACGGGACGGACCGCGCACTGAAGCTTTCTTT
.	TRBV6-1	TRBJ1-2	.	CASTQVQGRDGYTF	TGTGCCAGCACACAGGTACAGGGAAGGGATGGCTACACCTTC
TRBD1	TRBV7-2	TRBJ2-5	.	CASSFGTTGRETQHF	TGTGCCAGCAGCTTCGGGACGACAGGGCGAGAGACCCAGCACTTC
TRBD1	TRBV7-4	TRBJ2-5	.	CASRPAGGMETQYF	TGTGCCAGCAGACCTGCAGGGGGTATGGAGACCCAGTACTTC
.	TRBV7-9	TRBJ1-1	few	CASSRGTDTEAFF	TGTGCCAGCAGCCGGGGGACTGACACTGAAGCTTTCTTT
TRBD2	TRBV24-1	TRBJ2-3	.	CATSWASGGAPDTQYF	TGTGCCACCAGTTGGGCTAGCGGGGGGGCCCCAGATACGCAGTATTTT
.	TRBV6-5	TRBJ1-6	few	CASSPVGSNSPLHF	TGTGCCAGCTCACCGGTAGGATCTAACTCACCCCTCCACTTT
TRBD2	TRBV7-9	TRBJ2-3	.	CASSELAGGRSTDTQYF	TGTGCCAGCAGTGAACTAGCGGGAGGTCGGAGCACAGATACGCAGTATTTT
.	TRBV7-2	TRBJ2-7	many	CASSLAWDYYTSYEQYF	TGTGCCAGCAGCTTAGCGTGGGATTACTATACCTCCTACGAGCAGTACTTC
.	TRBV7-9	TRBJ1-5	.	CASSSLDGRTQPQHF	TGTGCCAGCAGCTCCCTGGACGGGAGGACTCAGCCCCAGCATTTT
.	TRBV5-1	TRBJ2-2	many	CASSLETANTGELFF	TGCGCCAGCAGCTTGGAGACAGCGAACACCGGGGAGCTGTTTTTT
.	TRBV5-1	TRBJ1-3	.	CAGSLAGRNTIYF	TGCGCCGGCAGCTTAGCCGGGAGAAACACCATATATTTT
TRBD2	TRBV19	TRBJ2-3	many	CASSIVALAGDTDTQYF	TGTGCCAGTAGTATTGTCGCACTAGCGGGGGACACAGATACGCAGTATTTT
.	TRBV24-1	TRBJ2-2	many	CATSDLGTVNTGELFF	TGTGCCACCAGTGATTTAGGGACCGTTAACACCGGGGAGCTGTTTTTT
TRBD2	TRBV20-1	TRBJ2-1	many	CSEVGLPVCSYNEQFF	TGCAGTGAAGTGGGACTACCTGTATGCTCCTACAATGAGCAGTTCTTC
.	TRBV9	TRBJ2-3	.	CASSAGDWPRTDTQYF	TGTGCCAGCAGCGCCGGGGACTGGCCCCGCACAGATACGCAGTATTTT
.	TRBV9	TRBJ2-2	many	CASSVGVSWNTGELFF	TGTGCCAGCAGCGTAGGGGTTAGCTGGAACACCGGGGAGCTGTTTTTT
.	TRBV5-8	TRBJ2-7	many	CASSLAGGHEQYF	TGTGCCAGCAGCTTGGCCGGGGGCCACGAGCAGTACTTC
TRBD1	TRBV30	TRBJ2-7	many	CAWSVLPPGQGIYEQYF	TGTGCCTGGAGTGTATTGCCCCCGGGACAGGGAATCTACGAGCAGTACTTC
.	TRBV11-1	TRBJ1-1	.	CASSLGGGREAFF	TGTGCCAGCAGCTTAGGCGGGGGCCGTGAAGCTTTCTTT
.	TRBV5-4	TRBJ2-7	many	CASSSSTGLGAYEQYF	TGTGCCAGCAGCTCATCCACGGGCCTTGGGGCCTACGAGCAGTACTTC
TRBD1	TRBV20-1	TRBJ1-1	few	CSAGDRGTEAFF	TGCAGTGCTGGAGACAGGGGTACTGAAGCTTTCTTT
.	TRBV3-1	TRBJ2-5	.	CASSQDTARGETQYF	TGTGCCAGCAGCCAAGACACAGCACGGGGGGAGACCCAGTACTTC
.	TRBV7-9	TRBJ1-1	.	CASSSRALNTEAFF	TGTGCCAGCAGCTCCCGAGCGTTGAACACTGAAGCTTTCTTT
.	TRBV12-3/TRBV12-4	TRBJ2-5	many	CASSLSQSGETQYF	TGTGCCAGCAGTTTAAGTCAAAGCGGGGAGACCCAGTACTTC
.	TRBV19	TRBJ2-3	few	CASAPLTGGLGDTQYF	TGTGCCAGTGCCCCCCTTACGGGGGGCCTGGGAGATACGCAGTATTTT
.	TRBV5-6	TRBJ2-7	.	CTSSLSGSTPKQYF	TGTACCAGCAGCTTAAGCGGATCAACCCCCAAGCAGTACTTC
.	TRBV10-3	TRBJ1-1	.	CAISGTGTEAFF	TGTGCCATCAGTGGGACCGGGACTGAAGCTTTCTTT
TRBD2	TRBV5-4	TRBJ2-3	many	CASSLGRSGGDEDTQYF	TGTGCCAGCAGCTTGGGCCGTAGCGGGGGGGATGAGGATACGCAGTATTTT
.	TRBV11-3	TRBJ2-7	many	CASSLKGNDHEQYF	TGTGCCAGCAGCTTAAAAGGGAATGATCACGAGCAGTACTTC
TRBD2	TRBV7-3	TRBJ2-2	many	CASSPSGNTGELFF	TGTGCCAGCAGCCCTAGCGGGAACACCGGGGAGCTGTTTTTT
.	TRBV19	TRBJ2-1	many	CAVAGHSYNEQFF	TGTGCCGTAGCCGGACACTCCTACAATGAGCAGTTCTTC
.	TRBV28	TRBJ1-2	many	CASTEPTRSGYTF	TGTGCCAGCACCGAACCCACCCGTTCTGGCTACACCTTC
.	TRBV6-2/TRBV6-3	TRBJ2-7	few	CASSYFPNEQYF	TGTGCCAGCAGTTACTTTCCCAACGAGCAGTACTTC
.	TRBV10-3	TRBJ1-2	medium-sized	CAITSSPDSMPNYGYTF	TGTGCCATCACCTCTTCTCCGGACAGCATGCCTAACTATGGCTACACCTTC
.	TRBV12-3/TRBV12-4	TRBJ1-1	.	CASSFSWGNTEAFF	TGTGCCAGCAGTTTTTCTTGGGGGAACACTGAAGCTTTCTTT
TRBD2	TRBV6-5	TRBJ2-3	.	CASSESQAGANTQYF	TGTGCCAGCAGTGAGTCGCAAGCGGGGGCAAATACGCAGTATTTT
.	TRBV4-1	TRBJ2-1	many	CASSQDLRGVWSYNEQFF	TGCGCCAGCAGCCAAGATCTTAGGGGAGTTTGGTCCTACAATGAGCAGTTCTTC
.	TRBV5-1	TRBJ1-1	many	CASSYGLPNTEAFF	TGCGCCAGCAGCTATGGACTCCCGAACACTGAAGCTTTCTTT
TRBD1	TRBV7-7	TRBJ1-5	.	CASSQGQGGETQHF	TGTGCTAGCAGCCAGGGACAGGGAGGGGAGACCCAGCATTTT
TRBD1	TRBV20-1	TRBJ1-2	many	CSAPTLPGQINYGYTF	TGCAGTGCTCCCACCCTACCGGGACAGATAAACTATGGCTACACCTTC
.	TRBV13	TRBJ1-4	many	CASSFQSATNEKLFF	TGTGCCAGCAGCTTCCAGAGTGCAACTAATGAAAAACTGTTTTTT
.	TRBV29-1	TRBJ1-5	.	CSVEGSGNQPQHF	TGCAGCGTTGAGGGGTCGGGCAATCAGCCCCAGCATTTT
TRBD2	TRBV6-6	TRBJ2-7	few	CASSLLAGAWEQYF	TGTGCCAGCAGTTTACTAGCGGGAGCGTGGGAGCAGTACTTC
TRBD1	TRBV2	TRBJ1-2	.	CASSAHRVGGAGTDAGYTF	TGTGCCAGCAGCGCTCACCGAGTCGGGGGGGCCGGGACAGATGCTGGCTACACCTTC
.	TRBV4-2	TRBJ2-7	many	CASSPEGGGGYEQYF	TGTGCCAGCAGCCCAGAGGGGGGGGGAGGTTACGAGCAGTACTTC
TRBD1	TRBV2	TRBJ1-5	many	CASSSYGQGSNQPQHF	TGTGCCAGCAGTTCTTATGGACAGGGAAGCAATCAGCCCCAGCATTTT
TRBD2	TRBV4-1	TRBJ2-1	many	CASSDGTSGMWDNEQFF	TGCGCCAGCAGTGATGGGACTAGCGGGATGTGGGACAATGAGCAGTTCTTC
.	TRBV7-9	TRBJ2-7	many	CASSLETGRLPYEQYF	TGTGCCAGCAGCCTTGAAACAGGTAGACTTCCCTACGAGCAGTACTTC
TRBD1	TRBV7-2	TRBJ2-7	many	CASSLDRVRGEQYF	TGTGCCAGCAGCTTGGACAGGGTGAGGGGCGAGCAGTACTTC
.	TRBV5-8	TRBJ1-1	.	CASSPGTGRGSTEAFF	TGTGCCAGCAGCCCAGGGACGGGAAGGGGTAGCACTGAAGCTTTCTTT
TRBD1	TRBV12-3/TRBV12-4	TRBJ1-2	many	CASSLAIGTGEANYGYTF	TGTGCCAGCAGTTTAGCCATCGGCACAGGGGAGGCTAACTATGGCTACACCTTC
.	TRBV14	TRBJ2-5	many	CASSPRWGQETQYF	TGTGCCAGCAGCCCGCGTTGGGGACAAGAGACCCAGTACTTC
.	TRBV6-6	TRBJ1-2	.	CASNPPGLYGYTF	TGTGCCAGCAACCCACCCGGACTGTATGGCTACACCTTC
.	TRBV7-3	TRBJ2-6	.	CANSLRAGARGANLLTF	TGTGCCAACAGCTTACGGGCGGGGGCGCGAGGGGCCAACCTCCTGACTTTC
TRBD1	TRBV5-1	TRBJ1-6	.	CASTHRGGGNSPLHF	TGCGCCAGCACCCACAGGGGAGGGGGGAATTCACCCCTCCACTTT
.	TRBV7-9	TRBJ2-5	many	CASSFPRVSEETQYF	TGTGCCAGCAGCTTTCCCCGGGTGAGCGAAGAGACCCAGTACTTC